This T cell receptor (beta chain) stems from a study of blood T cell repertoires in COVID-19. Study overall: Nucleic acid was either cDNA or gDNA, and it came from T cells, B-cell-depleted T cells, or PBMCs.

Methods used by the authors: Nucleated cell number was recorded as an estimate derived from reference gene primer amplification. Measured with immunoSEQ multiplex PCR; TCRdb has only the in-frame clones, and not every one. That table furnishes V, J and clone size, whereas the DNA furnished D and trimming. The sample includes 300,000 or so clones, roughly 87% seen only once; the top ten take less than 6%. This clone was seen a handful of times. The study recruited people aged roughly 18 to 89 years across approximately 23 US areas. Assignment of participants to cohorts was predicated upon participant-reported clinical history. The CDR3 runs 15 residues. The trim removed 5 bases at V and 3 bases at J, leaving 5 bases unmatched. From germline, CDR1 is LNHDA and CDR2 SQIVND (reference sequence).

The chain recombines TRBV19 with TRBJ1-4, with 8 bases that match TRBD1. This receptor was obtained from a woman aged 25 to 45 who had recovered from COVID-19. The sequenced sample was PBMCs or T cells enriched from blood (not recorded which). The CDR3 region is CASSGRGQANEKLFF. The CDR3 bases are TGTGCCAGTAGTGGCAGGGGGCAAGCTAATGAAAAACTGTTTTTT. The entire variable domain, with the rest obtained from reference TRBV19 and TRBJ1-4, is as follows: DGGITQSPKYLFRKEGQNVTLSCEQNLNHDAMYWYRQDPGQGLRLIYYSQIVNDFQKGDIAEGYSVSREKKESFPLTVTSAQKNPTAFYLCASSGRGQANEKLFFGSGTQLSVL.